The sequence of this TCR beta chain was determined in a study of cytomegalovirus exposure and HLA in healthy donors. Amplification used 60 Vbeta primers and 13 Jbeta primers. The protocol was immunoSEQ multiplex PCR, while the TCRdb copy is restricted to in-frame clones and leaves out a portion. Among around 180,000 clones, about 85% were seen once, and the ten largest hold 1%. A word on this clone: The antigen remains unidentified.

Findings and limits, study-wide: Later on, an analysis found that several of the most significant clusters appeared to be linked to common viral pathogens, which included parvovirus B19. Analysis was carried out at a later point, and it linked a missense DCLRE1C variant to TCR beta V- and J-gene trimming. HLA alleles showed associations with 15,000 to 20,000 TCR beta sequences in a later analysis, at a 0.05 false discovery rate.

Germline CDR1 is LNHDA and CDR2 is SQIVND (reference sequence). The V gene end was trimmed by 7 bases and the J gene end by 4 bases; junction bases not matched to a gene: 6. There are 16 residues in the CDR3. What was sequenced was PBMCs. The origin of this receptor is a boy aged 2 to 9 in good health and CMV-seronegative. The rearrangement links TRBV19 to TRBJ2-2; 13 nucleotides line up with TRBD2. CDR3 residues: CASTPRLAGGTGELFF. The CDR3 DNA reads as TGTGCCAGTACCCCGCGACTAGCGGGAGGCACCGGGGAGCTGTTTTTT.